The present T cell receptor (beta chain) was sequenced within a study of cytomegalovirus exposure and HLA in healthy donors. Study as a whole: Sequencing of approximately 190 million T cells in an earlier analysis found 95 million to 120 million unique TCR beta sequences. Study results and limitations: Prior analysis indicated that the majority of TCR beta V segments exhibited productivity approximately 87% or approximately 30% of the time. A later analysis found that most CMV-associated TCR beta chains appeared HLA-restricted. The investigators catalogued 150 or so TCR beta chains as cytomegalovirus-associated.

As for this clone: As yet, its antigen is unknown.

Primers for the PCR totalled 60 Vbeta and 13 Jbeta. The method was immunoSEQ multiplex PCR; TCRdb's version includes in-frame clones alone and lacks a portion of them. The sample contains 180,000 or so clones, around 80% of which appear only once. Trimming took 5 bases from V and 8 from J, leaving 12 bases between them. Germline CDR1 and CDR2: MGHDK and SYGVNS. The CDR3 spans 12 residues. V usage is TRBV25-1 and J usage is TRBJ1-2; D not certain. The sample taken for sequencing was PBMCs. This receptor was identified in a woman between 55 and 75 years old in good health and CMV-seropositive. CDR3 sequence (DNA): TGTGCCAGCAGTTCCGGGTTGCGGGGCTACACCTTC. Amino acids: CASSSGLRGYTF.